A selection of T cell receptor beta chains follows, all from one sample in a study of blood T cell repertoires in COVID-19. The table came from immunoSEQ multiplex PCR; TCRdb's copy has only in-frame clones and leaves some out. The repertoire has some 230,000 clones, roughly 83% of them found once; the top ten carry roughly 1.3%. The sequenced sample was PBMCs or T cells enriched from blood (not recorded which). The receptors were gathered from a woman between 40 and 55 years old with acute COVID-19. Each CDR3 is given with its conserved first and last residue. A clone size is listed for some rows: how often the clone was seen (once, few, many), or a class if it is expanded.

V gene,J gene,clone size,CDR3 length,CDR3 protein
TRBV29-1,TRBJ2-7,.,11,CSAATNYEQYF
TRBV11-2,TRBJ2-5,few,17,CASSFGAGQGPQETQYF
TRBV7-6,TRBJ1-4,.,16,CASSFGNRENNEKLFF
TRBV4-2,TRBJ2-3,once,16,CASSQDLAGGTDTQYF
TRBV4-3,TRBJ1-6,.,17,CASSQGRTDFYNSPLHF
TRBV18,TRBJ2-1,.,13,CASSDSSYNEQFF
TRBV18,TRBJ2-5,.,16,CASSPPGGRVQETQYF
TRBV29-1,TRBJ2-7,.,13,CSVVAGDSYEQYF
TRBV7-3,TRBJ2-3,.,15,CASSLWALSTDTQYF
TRBV5-8,TRBJ2-3,.,13,CASSLANTDTQYF
TRBV27,TRBJ2-1,.,15,CASSLSRGRVYEQFF
TRBV11-2,TRBJ2-7,.,14,CASSPGLAAFEQYF
TRBV2,TRBJ1-6,few,14,CASGRQGVGSPLHF
TRBV7-9,TRBJ2-7,.,16,CASSSQVSRGRNEQYF
TRBV7-2,TRBJ2-7,.,15,CASSSKADSPYEQYF
TRBV19,TRBJ2-1,once,15,CASSYRDYGNNEQFF
TRBV4-1,TRBJ2-1,.,16,CASTQGAGGTYNEQFF
TRBV13,TRBJ2-7,.,14,CASSFRQEMGEQYF
TRBV20-1,TRBJ2-2,.,15,CSASLSGNYTGELFF
TRBV28,TRBJ1-1,.,15,CASSPRTGGWTEAFF
TRBV18,TRBJ1-2,once,12,CASSPNRDGYTF
TRBV28,TRBJ2-7,.,14,CASSSPGGDYEQYF
TRBV9,TRBJ2-7,.,14,CASSVRAGDDEQYF
TRBV7-2,TRBJ2-1,.,13,CASSLSQDNEQFF
TRBV30,TRBJ2-3,.,12,CAWRLPGNTQYF
TRBV5-8,TRBJ2-7,few,13,CAASWSISYEQYF
TRBV11-2,TRBJ1-1,.,16,CASSSGVGRENTEAFF
TRBV18,TRBJ2-1,few,14,CASVGLAGKDEQFF
TRBV10-3,TRBJ2-7,.,19,CAISETNDMGQGKTYEQYF
TRBV11-2,TRBJ1-1,.,18,CASSLDHLGQGVGTEAFF
TRBV25-1,TRBJ1-1,few,13,CASSVFPSNEAFF
TRBV19,TRBJ2-2,.,18,CASSIVRWAGGSTGELFF
TRBV19,TRBJ2-3,once,16,CASSIGRLGGIDTQYF
TRBV13,TRBJ2-7,.,16,CASSLGRGAGENEQYF
TRBV19,TRBJ1-5,.,17,CASSIRGGSWVRQPQHF
TRBV7-9,TRBJ2-1,.,12,CASSLGGLVQFF
TRBV7-9,TRBJ2-5,.,14,CASSPTGTEETQYF
TRBV19,TRBJ2-2,.,14,CASRVPGNTGELFF
TRBV14,TRBJ1-4,.,15,CASSQGRFGNEKLFF
TRBV11-3,TRBJ2-3,.,16,CASSPAPGLSTDTQYF
TRBV14,TRBJ1-2,.,13,CASSYDGGYGYTF